Listed here are 22 T cell receptor beta chains from one sample, sequenced in a study of T-cell memory formation after mild COVID-19. Each CDR3 protein is one row after TCRdb ran MiXCR on the 5' RACE reads. This table holds fewer than 350,000 distinct CDR3 sequences, more than 15% found once. The sample was PBMCs or a T cell subset sorted from them (not recorded which). Receptor source: a man in his late teens or twenties who had mild COVID-19 (a few samples of this study predate the infection). Cell type and time point are not known.

This clonotype was recorded a few times. This rearrangement joins TRBV2 to TRBJ2-7, with TRBD1 as a possible D gene (5 bases). The CDR3 spans 12 residues. V lost 6 bases, J lost 2 bases, and 8 bases lay in between. In germline, CDR1 is SNHLY, CDR2 FYNNEI. The CDR3 region has the DNA TGTGCCAGCAGCCAGGGTACCTACGAGCAGTACGTC. Its translation is CASSQGTYEQYV.

The V gene is TRBV11-2, the J gene TRBJ2-7; 13 bases align to TRBD2. The germline V gene has CDR1 SGHAT and CDR2 FQNNGV. This CDR3 contains 16 residues. V was pared by 5 bases and J by 2 bases, with 6 bases of the junction left unmatched. The CDR3 region has the DNA TGTGCCAGCAGCCTGTCGGGACTAGCGGGGACCTACGAGCAGTACTTC. As protein: CASSLSGLAGTYEQYF.

This clonotype was detected only a few times. The V and J genes are TRBV2 and TRBJ1-4; D not certain. V shed 5 bases and J shed 10 bases, with 8 bases lying between them. This CDR3 region has 11 residues. CDR1 is SNHLY and CDR2 is FYNNEI in the germline V gene. The CDR3 region has the DNA TGTGCCAGCAGTTACGAGGGAAAACTGTTTTTT. This encodes CASSYEGKLFF.

The gene calls are TRBV6-6 and TRBJ1-1, with 9 bases aligning to TRBD1. V dropped 5 bases and J dropped 8; count of bases not matched to a gene: 6. Germline CDR1 MNHNY, CDR2 SVGAGI (reference sequence). CDR3 size: 13 residues. Here the CDR3 reads CASSIQGAWEAFF. CDR3 nucleotides: TGTGCCAGCAGTATACAGGGGGCTTGGGAAGCTTTCTTT.

This clonotype was seen a handful of times. This sequence joins TRBV7-9 and TRBJ2-7; D remains unclear. The CDR3 is 11 residues long. Germline V gives CDR1 SEHNR, CDR2 FQNEAQ (reference sequence). Between the trimmed V and J ends, which lost 5 bases and 6 bases, there was a span of 8 bases. The CDR3 bases are TGTGCCAGCAGCCCTCGATCCGAGCAGTACTTC. Amino acids: CASSPRSEQYF.

V gene TRBV5-1 combines with J gene TRBJ1-6; D is perhaps TRBD1 (6 bases). Germline-derived CDR1 and CDR2 are SGHRS and YFSETQ. This CDR3 comprises 15 residues. With 0 bases removed from V and 8 bases from J, the gap between germline ends came to 12 bases. CDR3 coding DNA: TGCGCCAGCAGCTTGGTGTCAGGGGTTGATTCACCCCTCCACTTT. It codes for CASSLVSGVDSPLHF.

This clonotype was seen at least ten times. The V gene is TRBV5-1, the J gene TRBJ2-5, with a weak D call TRBD2 (5 bases). The CDR3 loop spans 14 amino acids. Germline V gene lookup returns CDR1 SGHRS and CDR2 YFSETQ. With 3 bases removed from V and 5 bases from J, the gap between germline ends came to 14 bases. CDR3 residues: CASSYSTSIETQYF. CDR3 coding DNA: TGCGCCAGCAGCTACAGCACTAGTATTGAGACCCAGTACTTC.

This chain links TRBV11-2 with TRBJ2-5; D is uncertain. V shed 3 bases and J shed 6 bases, with 17 bases lying between them. CDR3 size: 15 residues. The V gene's germline CDR1 is SGHAT and CDR2 FQNNGV. CDR3 sequence reads: CASSFLGSDRKTQYF. The DNA of the CDR3 is TGTGCCAGCAGCTTTCTCGGTTCGGATCGAAAGACCCAGTACTTC.

This clonotype was recorded a few times. The V and J genes are TRBV20-1 and TRBJ1-4, with 7 bases aligning to TRBD1. Trimming cost V 5 bases and J 8 bases; bases outside gene matches: 11. CDR3 length equals 14 residues. Germline V gene data show CDR1 as DFQATT and CDR2 as SNEGSKA (reference sequence). This CDR3 reads CSAGDDRVGEKLFF. The CDR3 DNA reads as TGCAGTGCTGGCGATGACAGGGTCGGCGAAAAACTGTTTTTT.

Only a few counts were recorded for this clonotype. The chain uses TRBV15 and TRBJ1-2, with 7 nucleotides matching TRBD1. With V trimmed by 3 bases and J by 6 bases, 10 bases remained unmatched. This CDR3 spans 15 amino acids. Germline lookup yields CDR1 LNHNV and CDR2 YYDKDF (reference sequence). CDR3 protein: CATSRDRQSGDGYTF. The CDR3 nucleotides are TGTGCCACCAGCAGGGACAGGCAAAGTGGGGATGGCTACACCTTC. The variable domain in full, with the rest retrieved from reference TRBV15 and TRBJ1-2, is DAMVIQNPRYQVTQFGKPVTLSCSQTLNHNVMYWYQQKSSQAPKLLFHYYDKDFNNEADTPDNFQSRRPNTSFCFLDIRSPGLGDTAMYLCATSRDRQSGDGYTFGSGTRLTVV.

There are many counts of this clonotype. This chain joins TRBV6-6 and TRBJ1-2; D unresolved. This CDR3 contains 14 residues. Germline CDR1 reads MNHNY; CDR2 reads SVGAGI (reference sequence). V was clipped by 0 bases and J by 3 bases, with 8 bases between them. DNA for the CDR3: TGTGCCAGCAGTTACTCTTCCGAAGACTATGGCTACACCTTC. Translation: CASSYSSEDYGYTF.

The genes are TRBV20-1 and TRBJ2-6; D remains ambiguous. Germline V gene data show CDR1 as DFQATT and CDR2 as SNEGSKA (reference sequence). V lost 4 bases to trimming and J lost 0 bases, with 7 bases between them. CDR3 length: 14 amino acids. The CDR3, as DNA: TGCAGTGCTATACGAAGCTCTGGGGCCAACGTCCTGACTTTC. Protein product: CSAIRSSGANVLTF.

This chain links TRBV6-2 or TRBV6-3 with TRBJ2-1, with 7 nucleotides matching TRBD1. Trimming at V came to 7 bases and at J to 6 bases, leaving 18 bases not matched to a gene. The CDR3 has 17 residues. The germline V gene has CDR1 MNHEY and CDR2 SVGEGT. CDR3 DNA: TGTGCCAGCACCCGAACACACCGGGACAGACAACCCAATGAGCAGTTCTTC. Protein product: CASTRTHRDRQPNEQFF.

This clonotype has only a few counts. V usage is TRBV5-6 and J usage is TRBJ2-7; 7 nucleotides align to TRBD1. The CDR3 sequence is 14 residues long. V dropped 4 bases and J dropped 2; count of bases not matched to a gene: 6. CDR1 and CDR2 from the germline V gene are SGHDT and YYEEEE. CDR3 region: CASSRQDRPYEQYV. The CDR3 nucleotides read TGTGCCAGCAGCCGACAGGACAGGCCCTACGAGCAGTACGTC.

As regards this clonotype: This CDR3 is missing its conserved last phenylalanine or tryptophan, likely due to a read error. The CDR3 DNA sequence: TGCGCCAGCTCCGACAGGGACTACAATGAGCAGTTCCTC. The encoded protein is CASSDRDYNEQFL. The chain recombines TRBV5-1 with TRBJ2-1; 7 nucleotides align to TRBD1. The length of the CDR3 is 13 residues. From germline, CDR1 is SGHRS and CDR2 YFSETQ. With 7 bases clipped from V and 3 bases from J, the junction kept 4 bases outside the gene matches.

This clonotype was seen a few times. The chain employs TRBV4-3 and TRBJ1-4, with 7 bases aligning to TRBD1. J lost 7 bases, V lost 3 bases, and 11 bases had no gene match. The CDR3 is 16 amino acids. The V gene's germline CDR1 is LGHNA and CDR2 YSLEER. The CDR3: CASSQVGTAGGEKLFF. CDR3 nucleotides: TGCGCCAGCAGCCAGGTCGGGACAGCCGGCGGTGAAAAACTGTTTTTT.

CDR3 bases: TGTGCCAGCAGTGACGGGACAGGGGATGAGCAGTACTTC. It specifies CASSDGTGDEQYF. The V gene is TRBV25-1, the J gene TRBJ2-7; TRBD1 agrees at 10 bases. The V and J ends lost 3 bases and 7 bases, in that order; junction bases with no gene match: 3. The CDR3 has 13 residues. The germline CDR1 and CDR2 sequences are MGHDK and SYGVNS.

There are many counts of this clonotype. This chain joins TRBV28 and TRBJ2-7; D perhaps matches TRBD2 (5 bases). Germline V lookup: CDR1 MDHEN, CDR2 SYDVKM. Trimming pared 2 bases from V and 1 base from J, leaving 6 bases between. This CDR3 is built from 13 residues. The CDR3 loop is CASSLGGSYEQYV. The CDR3 DNA is TGTGCCAGCAGTTTAGGAGGATCCTACGAGCAGTACGTC.

The rearrangement links TRBV24-1 to TRBJ2-5; 10 positions match TRBD1. Germline CDR1 reads KGHDR; CDR2 reads SFDVKD. V was clipped by 3 bases and J by 1 base; unmatched bases: 7. The CDR3 has 17 amino acids. The CDR3 nucleotides read TGTGCCACCAGTGATACCCGACAGGGGGCTTTCCAAGAGACCCAGTACTTC. It specifies CATSDTRQGAFQETQYF.

This clonotype was found many times. The chain combines TRBV20-1 with TRBJ2-3; D possibly corresponds to TRBD2 (5 bases). The CDR3 contains 15 residues. Trimming removed 0 bases at V and 0 bases at J, with 10 bases between. The germline V gene encodes CDR1 DFQATT and CDR2 SNEGSKA (reference sequence). Here the CDR3 DNA reads TGCAGTGCTAGAGATCCCCAGCGGAGCACAGATACGCAGTATTTT. It yields the protein CSARDPQRSTDTQYF.

The gene calls are TRBV4-2 and TRBJ2-6; no clear D gene. The CDR3 runs to 18 residues. Trimming took off 0 bases at V and 1 base at J, with 13 bases between the two ends. From germline, CDR1 is LGHNA and CDR2 YNFKEQ. CDR3 loop: CASSQEGSWASGANVLTF. For the CDR3, the DNA is TGTGCCAGCAGCCAAGAGGGCAGCTGGGCATCTGGGGCCAACGTCCTGACTTTC.

This chain links TRBV7-9 with TRBJ2-5; no reliable D call. The CDR3 loop spans 14 amino acids. V shed 0 bases and J shed 5 bases, with 10 bases lying between them. The germline V gene has CDR1 SEHNR and CDR2 FQNEAQ (reference sequence). CDR3 loop: CASSLALFEETQYF. As DNA, the CDR3 is TGTGCCAGCAGCTTAGCGTTGTTTGAGGAGACCCAGTACTTC.